This T cell receptor beta chain was observed in a study of Ad26.COV2.S vaccination and SARS-CoV-2 variants. The overall study: Ad26.COV2.S, an intramuscular injection, was given once or twice 56 days apart.

The study, taken as a whole, reports: Substantial response breadth was reportedly seen for spike-specific CD8+ and CD4+ T cells after vaccination.

Produced via immunoSEQ multiplex PCR; TCRdb's table is partial and in-frame only. Of 360,000 or so clones in the sample, about nine tenths are singletons; the top ten hold around 1.9%. Treatment specified: 19 received Ad26.COV2.S at low or high dose, single or two shots; five or six received placebo; per-sample allocation not given. All samples were drawn on day 63, counting from the first vaccine or placebo injection. Comment on this clone: Its antigen is not known.

The source of this sequence is a person between 18 and 60 years old who received the Ad26.COV2.S COVID-19 vaccine or a placebo. Here the sequenced sample was peripheral blood, taken in a trial of Ad26.COV2.S vaccine versus placebo.

CDR3 residues: CASSLEAGGSYEQYF. Written as DNA, the CDR3 is TGTGCCAGCAGTCTGGAAGCGGGAGGGTCCTACGAGCAGTACTTC. The chain joins TRBV11-2 to TRBJ2-7; 10 nucleotides line up with TRBD2. The V and J ends lost 6 bases and 1 base, in that order; junction bases with no gene match: 6. The CDR3 length is 15 residues. The germline gives CDR1 SGHAT, CDR2 FQNNGV. The variable domain in full, completed from reference TRBV11-2 and TRBJ2-7, reads EAGVAQSPRYKIIEKRQSVAFWCNPISGHATLYWYQQILGQGPKLLIQFQNNGVVDDSQLPKDRFSAERLKGVDSTLKIQPAKLEDSAVYLCASSLEAGGSYEQYFGPGTRLTVT.